A single sample is the source of the 29 T cell receptor beta chains below, sequenced in a study of radiation and T cells in renal cell carcinoma. TCRdb's table, derived via immunoSEQ multiplex PCR, lists solely in-frame clones and lacks some. The repertoire consists of 70,000 to 100,000 clones, with 82% occurring once and the leading ten covering 5% to 7.5%. The time point here: baseline pretreatment blood. As for treatment: 15 Gy SBRT to primary tumor, nephrectomy 4 weeks later. Sequences were derived from blood, sampled from a patient whose treatment included radiotherapy and nephrectomy. These receptors were obtained from a man between 60 and 75 years old with renal cell carcinoma.

This chain joins TRBV6-6 and TRBJ2-1, with unresolved D. From germline, CDR1 is MNHNY and CDR2 SVGAGI (reference sequence). V lost 7 bases, J lost 5 bases, and 12 bases lay in between. The CDR3 covers 13 residues. In DNA, the CDR3 is TGTGCCAGCACGTACTCCCAAAACAATGAGCAGTTCTTC. Translated: CASTYSQNNEQFF.

The gene calls are TRBV19 and TRBJ2-1; possible D gene TRBD1, 6 bases. The CDR3 consists of 15 residues. Germline-derived CDR1 and CDR2 are LNHDA and SQIVND (reference sequence). The V end lost 6 bases, the J end lost 0 bases, and 12 bases lay between the germline ends. This chain's CDR3 is CASSDGQSSYNEQFF. CDR3 sequence (DNA): TGTGCCAGTAGCGACGGACAGAGCTCCTACAATGAGCAGTTCTTC.

This clone was recorded a few times. The V and J genes are TRBV6-1 and TRBJ2-5; D is unresolved. The J call may be incorrect, as the DNA end agrees better with TRBJ2-7. This CDR3 comprises 13 residues. The germline CDR1 and CDR2 sequences are MNHNS and SASEGT. For the CDR3, the DNA is TGTGCCAGCAGTGCGGCGCGAGCCTACGAGCAGTACTTC. Translating it yields CASSAARAYEQYF.

The rearrangement uses TRBV19 and TRBJ2-7; weak D call: TRBD2 (5 bases). From germline, CDR1 is LNHDA and CDR2 SQIVND (reference sequence). The CDR3 contains 14 residues. Deletions cut 4 bases from V and 3 bases from J, with 13 bases between. The CDR3 region is CASSTGAELYEQYF. CDR3 nucleotides: TGTGCCAGTAGTACAGGAGCGGAGCTCTACGAGCAGTACTTC. Variable domain in full (rest from reference TRBV19 and TRBJ2-7): DGGITQSPKYLFRKEGQNVTLSCEQNLNHDAMYWYRQDPGQGLRLIYYSQIVNDFQKGDIAEGYSVSREKKESFPLTVTSAQKNPTAFYLCASSTGAELYEQYFGPGTRLTVT.

The chain carries TRBV2 and TRBJ2-1, with 10 bases identical to TRBD1. The CDR3 extends over 17 amino acids. Germline lookup yields CDR1 SNHLY and CDR2 FYNNEI. V shed 6 bases, J shed 7 bases, and the junction held 15 bases outside the gene matches. Here the CDR3 DNA reads TGTGCCAGCAGCGTGAACAAAGGACAGGGGGATAGGAATGAGCAGTTCTTC. It yields the protein CASSVNKGQGDRNEQFF. The variable domain in full, with the rest retrieved from reference TRBV2 and TRBJ2-1, is EPEVTQTPSHQVTQMGQEVILRCVPISNHLYFYWYRQILGQKVEFLVSFYNNEISEKSEIFDDQFSVERPDGSNFTLKIRSTKLEDSAMYFCASSVNKGQGDRNEQFFGPGTRLTVL.

The chain has TRBV29-1 and TRBJ2-7; TRBD1 matches 7 bases. V lost 0 bases, J lost 0 bases, and 5 bases stayed unmatched. This CDR3 has 15 residues. Per the germline V gene, CDR1 is SQVTM and CDR2 is ANQGSEA. CDR3 region: CSVEEPDRSSYEQYF. CDR3 nucleotides: TGCAGCGTTGAAGAGCCGGACAGGAGCTCCTACGAGCAGTACTTC.

The genes are TRBV7-9 and TRBJ2-2; D is uncertain. The V gene lost 1 base and the J gene lost 1 base, with 7 bases spanning the gap. The germline gives CDR1 SEHNR, CDR2 FQNEAQ (reference sequence). The CDR3 has 15 residues. The CDR3 bases are TGTGCCAGCAGCTTAGTTGAGCGGAACACCGGGGAGCTGTTTTTT. Translated, it gives CASSLVERNTGELFF.

The chain has TRBV6-6 and TRBJ2-1; 8 positions match TRBD2. The CDR3 runs to 14 residues. J was trimmed by 5 bases and V by 7 bases; bases with no gene match: 7. Germline V CDR1 and CDR2: MNHNY, SVGAGI (reference sequence). The CDR3 DNA sequence: TGTGCCAGCACCCAGCGGGAGACCAACAATGAGCAGTTCTTC. Encoded protein: CASTQRETNNEQFF.

V usage is TRBV18 and J usage is TRBJ2-5, with 7 bases lining up with TRBD1. Losses at the gene ends were 6 bases for V and 5 bases for J; bases not matched to a gene: 9. CDR3 length: 14 amino acids. In germline, CDR1 is KGHSH, CDR2 LQKENI. The CDR3 region has the DNA TGTGCCAGCTCGAGCACAGGGGTTCGCGAGACCCAGTACTTC. Translated: CASSSTGVRETQYF.

The V gene is TRBV5-1, the J gene TRBJ2-1; possibly TRBD1 for D (5 bases). CDR1 is SGHRS and CDR2 is YFSETQ in the germline V gene. V lost 2 bases to trimming and J lost 2 bases, with 11 bases between them. The CDR3 totals 15 residues. CDR3: CASSFRAGPYNEQFF. CDR3 sequence (DNA): TGCGCCAGCAGCTTCAGGGCCGGCCCCTACAATGAGCAGTTCTTC.

The chain uses TRBV5-3 and TRBJ2-5; 11 bases map to TRBD2. TRBV5-3 belongs to the ORF category, with a function that is uncertain. V shed 0 bases, J shed 0 bases, and the junction held 1 base outside the gene matches. The CDR3 extends over 16 amino acids. CDR3 amino acids: CARSLGLAGYQETQYF. The DNA of the CDR3 is TGTGCCAGAAGCTTGGGACTAGCGGGATACCAAGAGACCCAGTACTTC.

In this sample, this clone turned up a few times. For the CDR3, the DNA is TGTGCCAGCAGATTCGGGCCGAACACTGAAGCTTTCTTT. It codes for CASRFGPNTEAFF. This sequence joins TRBV28 and TRBJ1-1, with D unresolved. Trimming pared 6 bases from V and 1 base from J, leaving 9 bases between. The germline V gene encodes CDR1 MDHEN and CDR2 SYDVKM. This CDR3 spans 13 amino acids.

The rearrangement joins TRBV28 to TRBJ2-2; D is unresolved. Germline CDR1 MDHEN, CDR2 SYDVKM. The CDR3 consists of 14 residues. Deletions cut 3 bases from V and 4 bases from J, with 9 bases between. The CDR3 region is CASSLVVSTGELFF. The DNA of the CDR3 is TGTGCCAGCAGTTTGGTAGTGTCCACCGGGGAGCTGTTTTTT.

The CDR3 coding sequence is TGTGCCAGCAGCCAAGTCAGGGGGGGGACGTTCTATGGCTACACCTTC. Translation: CASSQVRGGTFYGYTF. This rearrangement joins TRBV4-2 to TRBJ1-2, with TRBD1 identical over 7 bases. The length of the CDR3 is 16 residues. Unmatched junction bases numbered 9, after V lost 1 base and J lost 4 bases. Germline V gene data show CDR1 as LGHNA and CDR2 as YNFKEQ.

The chain links TRBV7-9 to TRBJ2-7, with D perhaps assigned TRBD1 or TRBD2 (5 bases each). The CDR3 runs 16 residues. V was trimmed by 5 bases and J by 4 bases, leaving 21 bases between them. Germline CDR1 SEHNR, CDR2 FQNEAQ (reference sequence). The DNA for the CDR3 is TGTGCCAGCAGCGACACCGGGACGGAAAGTGGGTACGAGCAGTACTTC. Its translation: CASSDTGTESGYEQYF.

The chain uses TRBV7-8 and TRBJ1-1; tentatively, D is TRBD1 (5 bases). This CDR3 is 14 amino acids long. Trimming removed 1 base at V and 2 bases at J, with 8 bases between. Germline V gene lookup returns CDR1 SGHVS and CDR2 FQNEAQ. For the CDR3, the DNA is TGTGCCAGCAGCTTAGGACAGTCAAACACTGAAGCTTTCTTT. Translated: CASSLGQSNTEAFF.

The genes are TRBV5-1 and TRBJ1-2; 9 nucleotides agree with TRBD1. CDR3 size: 15 residues. From germline, CDR1 is SGHRS and CDR2 YFSETQ. Trimming cost V 3 bases and J 3 bases; bases outside gene matches: 6. Written as DNA, the CDR3 is TGCGCCAGCAGCTCGGCCAGACAGGGGGACTATGGCTACACCTTC. Encoded protein: CASSSARQGDYGYTF. Full variable domain (outside the CDR3, taken from reference TRBV5-1 and TRBJ1-2): KAGVTQTPRYLIKTRGQQVTLSCSPISGHRSVSWYQQTPGQGLQFLFEYFSETQRNKGNFPGRFSGRQFSNSRSEMNVSTLELGDSALYLCASSSARQGDYGYTFGSGTRLTVV.

The chain uses TRBV10-3 and TRBJ2-1; D is unclear. Germline V CDR1 and CDR2: ENHRY, SYGVKD. The CDR3 covers 13 residues. Trimming left V 7 bases short and J 8 bases short, with 15 bases between. The CDR3 region is CAIKGGLGDEQFF. CDR3 in DNA: TGTGCCATCAAAGGTGGGCTTGGGGATGAGCAGTTCTTC.

The chain has TRBV7-9 and TRBJ2-1, with D hard to call. This CDR3 is 13 amino acids long. Trimming shortened V by 5 bases and J by 3 bases, and 8 bases separated the two germline ends. Germline CDR1 and CDR2: SEHNR and FQNEAQ (reference sequence). The CDR3 protein is CASSLASYNEQFF. The DNA for the CDR3 is TGTGCCAGCAGCCTGGCCAGCTACAATGAGCAGTTCTTC. The full variable domain, in which reference TRBV7-9 and TRBJ2-1 provide the parts outside the CDR3, is DTGVSQNPRHKITKRGQNVTFRCDPISEHNRLYWYRQTLGQGPEFLTYFQNEAQLEKSRLLSDRFSAERPKGSFSTLEIQRTEQGDSAMYLCASSLASYNEQFFGPGTRLTVL.

CDR3 loop: CASSHSTDTQYF. The CDR3 bases are TGTGCCAGCAGCCATTCCACAGATACGCAGTATTTT. The chain employs TRBV4-2 and TRBJ2-3; D remains unclear. CDR3 length: 12 residues. Trimming removed 3 bases from V and 2 bases from J, with 3 bases in between. The germline gives CDR1 LGHNA, CDR2 YNFKEQ.

DNA of the CDR3: TGTGCCAGTAGTATAGACGGACAGGGAAGCTCCTACGAGCAGTACTTC. Translating gives CASSIDGQGSSYEQYF. The gene calls are TRBV19 and TRBJ2-7, with 8 positions matching TRBD1. The CDR3 is 16 amino acids. Germline-derived CDR1 and CDR2 are LNHDA and SQIVND (reference sequence). V lost 0 bases to trimming and J lost 0 bases; unmatched junction nucleotides: 4.

This chain joins TRBV6-1 and TRBJ1-3, with a tentative D call TRBD1 (5 bases). V lost 8 bases and J 0 bases, leaving 14 bases between the germline ends. The CDR3 runs to 15 residues. Germline V gene sequence: CDR1 MNHNS, CDR2 SASEGT. This CDR3 is CASRHRDFSGNTIYF. The DNA for the CDR3 is TGTGCCAGCCGCCATCGGGACTTCTCTGGAAACACCATATATTTT.

This clone turned up a few times. The CDR3 sequence is CASSVTGRPNEKLFF. The CDR3 DNA reads TGTGCCAGCAGTGTTACAGGGAGGCCTAATGAAAAACTGTTTTTT. This chain connects TRBV25-1 to TRBJ1-4, with TRBD1 as a possible D gene (6 bases). CDR3 length: 15 residues. Germline CDR1 MGHDK, CDR2 SYGVNS. The V end lost 4 bases, the J end lost 3 bases, and 12 bases lay between the germline ends.

The chain recombines TRBV28 with TRBJ1-2; possibly TRBD1 for D (5 bases). The CDR3 totals 14 residues. Trimming took 6 bases from V and 7 from J, leaving 18 bases between them. Germline V lookup: CDR1 MDHEN, CDR2 SYDVKM. The CDR3 loop is CASSPGDLNGGYTF. Here the CDR3 DNA reads TGTGCCAGCAGCCCCGGGGACTTGAATGGTGGCTACACCTTC.

The rearrangement links TRBV27 to TRBJ2-1, with 13 bases that match TRBD2. CDR1 is MNHEY, CDR2 SMNVEV, per germline (reference sequence). Trimming cost V 6 bases and J 5 bases; bases outside gene matches: 13. The CDR3 consists of 18 residues. The CDR3 DNA reads as TGTGCCAGCAGCTCACTAGCGGGAGGGCCGCCTTCTAACAATGAGCAGTTCTTC. Translation gives CASSSLAGGPPSNNEQFF.

The chain couples TRBV28 to TRBJ1-5; D uncertain. The CDR3 sequence is 15 residues long. The germline V gene encodes CDR1 MDHEN and CDR2 SYDVKM. V shed 1 base and J shed 3 bases, with 10 bases lying between them. The CDR3 DNA follows: TGTGCCAGCAGTTTATCGGGAGGAGTCAATCAGCCCCAGCATTTT. Protein sequence: CASSLSGGVNQPQHF.

The chain is built from TRBV28 and TRBJ1-2, with 8 positions matching TRBD1. V was pared by 5 bases and J by 3 bases, with 5 bases of the junction left unmatched. Germline CDR1 and CDR2: MDHEN and SYDVKM. This CDR3 has 14 amino acids. The CDR3: CASSTGQGHYGYTF. The CDR3 DNA reads as TGTGCCAGCAGTACCGGACAGGGCCACTATGGCTACACCTTC.

J is TRBJ1-6 and V is TRBV7-9; D unclear. Germline-derived CDR1 and CDR2 are SEHNR and FQNEAQ (reference sequence). Trimming took 4 bases from V and 4 from J, leaving 14 bases between them. The CDR3 contains 16 residues. The CDR3 DNA follows: TGTGCCAGCAGCTCCACAGATACGGCGTATAATTCACCCCTCCACTTT. Translating it yields CASSSTDTAYNSPLHF. Together with reference TRBV7-9 and TRBJ1-6, the CDR3 gives the full variable domain: DTGVSQNPRHKITKRGQNVTFRCDPISEHNRLYWYRQTLGQGPEFLTYFQNEAQLEKSRLLSDRFSAERPKGSFSTLEIQRTEQGDSAMYLCASSSTDTAYNSPLHFGNGTRLTVT.

J is TRBJ2-1 and V is TRBV7-9, with D uncertain. V was pared by 4 bases and J by 9 bases, with 19 bases between. The length of the CDR3 is 15 residues. Germline CDR1 is SEHNR and CDR2 is FQNEAQ (reference sequence). Here the CDR3 DNA reads TGTGCCAGCAGCTCAACCGGGCCCACGGGCGGTGAGCAGTTCTTC. It translates to CASSSTGPTGGEQFF. The full variable domain, with the rest looked up from reference TRBV7-9 and TRBJ2-1, is DTGVSQNPRHKITKRGQNVTFRCDPISEHNRLYWYRQTLGQGPEFLTYFQNEAQLEKSRLLSDRFSAERPKGSFSTLEIQRTEQGDSAMYLCASSSTGPTGGEQFFGPGTRLTVL.